The present entry profiles one TCR beta chain with its context. The germline CDR1 and CDR2 sequences are SGHAT and FQDESV (reference sequence). The CDR3 runs to 14 residues. Trimming removed 3 bases at V and 2 bases at J, with 10 bases between. These data belong to a study of early T cells in non-severe SARS-CoV-2 infection. TCRdb independently ran MiXCR on the 5' RACE reads; one entry per CDR3 protein. Here the sample spans 60,000 to 70,000 distinct CDR3 sequences, over 4.5% being singletons. The sequence derives from an adult who was a healthcare worker with PCR-confirmed SARS-CoV-2 infection or an uninfected control (not recorded which). The sequenced material came from whole blood. The rearrangement joins TRBV11-1 to TRBJ1-1; tentative D call: TRBD1 (5 bases). The CDR3 region is CASSLSQANTEAFF. CDR3 coding DNA: TGTGCCAGCAGCTTGTCACAGGCCAACACTGAAGCTTTCTTT.